The present entry profiles one TCR beta chain with its context. The data derive from a study of blood T cell repertoires in COVID-19. Overall study context: Nucleic acid was either cDNA or gDNA, and it came from T cells, B-cell-depleted T cells, or PBMCs.

J gave up 4 bases and V 4 bases, and 6 bases lay outside the gene matches. The CDR3 sequence is 13 residues long. The germline V gene has CDR1 SQVTM and CDR2 ANQGSEA. The protocol was immunoSEQ multiplex PCR, while the TCRdb copy is restricted to in-frame clones and leaves out a portion. The sample includes some 210,000 clones, about four fifths of them seen just once. Sequencing used peripheral blood. The sequence derives from a woman aged 65 to 85 with active or convalescent COVID-19. The chain has TRBV29-1 and TRBJ2-5; TRBD2 matches 7 bases. The CDR3 region is CSVARSGGETQYF. The CDR3 DNA sequence: TGCAGCGTTGCCCGATCGGGGGGAGAGACCCAGTACTTC. Drawing the rest from reference TRBV29-1 and TRBJ2-5, the complete variable domain is SAVISQKPSRDICQRGTSLTIQCQVDSQVTMMFWYRQQPGQSLTLIATANQGSEATYESGFVIDKFPISRPNLTFSTLTVSNMSPEDSSIYLCSVARSGGETQYFGPGTRLLVL.